This T cell receptor beta chain came from a study of blood T cells in healthy people across ages. The amount of total RNA extracted per sample was at least 5.5 micrograms. Whole-study findings and limits: Among T cells, TCR beta diversity per million cells dropped roughly linearly as age rose.

Germline V lookup: CDR1 DFQATT, CDR2 SNEGSKA (reference sequence). The J segment lost 5 bases and the V segment lost 0 bases, leaving 10 bases of the junction unmatched. The CDR3 runs to 15 residues. This clonotype was picked up a small number of times. Antigen: not known. The second PCR ran 7 to 11 cycles with a sample-barcoded 5' primer and J-beta primers. Researchers report that a template-switch adaptor with 12 random nucleotides tagged each cDNA molecule. TCRdb redid the calling of the 5' RACE reads with MiXCR, one entry per CDR3 protein. The sample records some 1.6 million distinct CDR3 sequences, approximately 32% being singletons.

The chain is built from TRBV20-1 and TRBJ2-7; 7 bases fit TRBD2. The clonotype originates from a woman under 40 in good health. Material: blood. Here the CDR3 reads CSARDLVSGINEQYF. For the CDR3, the DNA is TGCAGTGCTAGAGATCTAGTAAGCGGGATTAACGAGCAGTACTTC.